This TCR beta chain derives from a study of T cell repertoires in cytomegalovirus infection. Turning to the study itself: Selection of CMV epitopes for the study included recently identified HLA-C-restricted and well-studied HLA-B-restricted ones. Indicated by public TCR beta signatures were CMV infection and matching HLA type. Study-level points and caveats: The ex vivo response was dominated by HLA-C-restricted CMV-specific TCR beta clonotypes. Individuals carrying CMV plus the relevant HLA were identified by cumulative frequency of public TCR beta families.

TCRdb re-analysed the reads in MiXCR, keeping a single row per CDR3 protein. The data show approximately 990,000 distinct CDR3 sequences, roughly 31% seen once. Concerning this clonotype: Its antigen is unknown.

The CDR3 runs 14 residues. Germline V gene sequence: CDR1 SGHDN, CDR2 FVKESK. Trimming removed 0 bases from V and 0 bases from J, with 5 bases in between. The V gene is TRBV14, the J gene TRBJ1-1, with a tentative D call TRBD1 (5 bases). The sequence derives from a human donor in good health (CMV status not recorded). Some clones in this sample may be carry-over from other donors' samples. The material was cultured CD8+ T cells from PBMCs, obtained from culture after CMV antigen stimulation. Here the CDR3 reads CASSQEQVNTEAFF. The CDR3 coding sequence is TGTGCCAGCAGCCAAGAACAGGTGAACACTGAAGCTTTCTTT. The variable domain in full, with the rest retrieved from reference TRBV14 and TRBJ1-1, is EAGVTQFPSHSVIEKGQTVTLRCDPISGHDNLYWYRRVMGKEIKFLLHFVKESKQDESGMPNNRFLAERTGGTYSTLKVQPAELEDSGVYFCASSQEQVNTEAFFGQGTRLTVV.